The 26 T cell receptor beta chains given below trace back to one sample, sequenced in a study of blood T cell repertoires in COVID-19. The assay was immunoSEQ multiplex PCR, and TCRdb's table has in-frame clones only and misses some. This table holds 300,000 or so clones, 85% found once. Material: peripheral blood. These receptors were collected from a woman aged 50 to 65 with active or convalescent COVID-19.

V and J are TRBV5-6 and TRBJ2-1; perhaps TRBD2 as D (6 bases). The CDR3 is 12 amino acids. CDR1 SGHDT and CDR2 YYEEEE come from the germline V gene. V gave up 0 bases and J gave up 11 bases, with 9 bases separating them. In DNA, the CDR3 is TGTGCCAGCAGCTTGGCTGGGGGGAAGCAGTTCTTC. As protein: CASSLAGGKQFF. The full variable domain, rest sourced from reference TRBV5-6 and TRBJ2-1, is DAGVTQSPTHLIKTRGQQVTLRCSPKSGHDTVSWYQQALGQGPQFIFQYYEEEERQRGNFPDRFSGHQFPNYSSELNVNALLLGDSALYLCASSLAGGKQFFGPGTRLTVL.

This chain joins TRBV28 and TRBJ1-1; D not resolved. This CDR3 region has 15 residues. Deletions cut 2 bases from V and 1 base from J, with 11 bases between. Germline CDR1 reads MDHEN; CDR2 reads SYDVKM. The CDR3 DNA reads TGTGCCAGCAGTTTAGAGGGATCGGCGAACACTGAAGCTTTCTTT. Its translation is CASSLEGSANTEAFF.

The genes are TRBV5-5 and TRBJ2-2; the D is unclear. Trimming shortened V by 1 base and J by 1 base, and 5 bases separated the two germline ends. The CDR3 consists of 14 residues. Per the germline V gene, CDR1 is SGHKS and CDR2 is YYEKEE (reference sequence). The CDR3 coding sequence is TGTGCCAGCAGCTTGCCAGGGAACACCGGGGAGCTGTTTTTT. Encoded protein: CASSLPGNTGELFF.

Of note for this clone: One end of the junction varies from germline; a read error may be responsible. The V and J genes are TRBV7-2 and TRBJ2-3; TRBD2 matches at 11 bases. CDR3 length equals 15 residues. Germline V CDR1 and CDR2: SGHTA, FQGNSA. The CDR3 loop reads CASSVAGGSTDTQYF. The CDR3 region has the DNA TGTGCCAGCAGCGTAGCGGGGGGGAGCACAGATACGCAGTATTTT.

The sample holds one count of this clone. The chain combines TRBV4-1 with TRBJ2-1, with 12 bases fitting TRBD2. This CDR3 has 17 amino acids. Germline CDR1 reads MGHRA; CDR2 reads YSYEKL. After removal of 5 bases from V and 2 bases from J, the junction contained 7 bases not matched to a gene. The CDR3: CASSTRTSGIAYNEQFF. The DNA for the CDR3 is TGCGCCAGCAGCACTCGGACTAGCGGGATAGCCTACAATGAGCAGTTCTTC.

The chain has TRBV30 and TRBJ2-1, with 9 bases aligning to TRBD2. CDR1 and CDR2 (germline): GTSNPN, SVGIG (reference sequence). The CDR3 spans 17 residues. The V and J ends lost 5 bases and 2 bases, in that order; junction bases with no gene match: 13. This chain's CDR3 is CAWSPMGREGPYNEQFF. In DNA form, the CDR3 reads TGTGCCTGGTCCCCCATGGGGCGGGAGGGCCCCTACAATGAGCAGTTCTTC.

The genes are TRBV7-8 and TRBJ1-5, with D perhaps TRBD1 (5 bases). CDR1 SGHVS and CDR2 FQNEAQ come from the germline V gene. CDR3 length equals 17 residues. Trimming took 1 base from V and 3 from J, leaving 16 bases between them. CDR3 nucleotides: TGTGCCAGCAGCTTAGGATTGGTCAGGGTGAACAATCAGCCCCAGCATTTT. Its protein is CASSLGLVRVNNQPQHF.

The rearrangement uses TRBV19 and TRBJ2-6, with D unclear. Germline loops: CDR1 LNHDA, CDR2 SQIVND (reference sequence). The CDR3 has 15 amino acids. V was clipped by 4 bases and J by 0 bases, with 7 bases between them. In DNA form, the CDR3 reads TGTGCCAGTAGTACCCTAGGCTCTGGGGCCAACGTCCTGACTTTC. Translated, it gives CASSTLGSGANVLTF.

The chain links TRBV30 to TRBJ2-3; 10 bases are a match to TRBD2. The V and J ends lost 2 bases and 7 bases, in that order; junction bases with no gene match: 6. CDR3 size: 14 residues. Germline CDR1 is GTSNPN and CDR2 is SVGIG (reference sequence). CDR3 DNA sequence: TGTGCCTGGAGTCCCCTAGCGGGAGTATATACGCAGTATTTT. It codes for CAWSPLAGVYTQYF. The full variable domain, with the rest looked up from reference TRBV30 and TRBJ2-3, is SQTIHQWPATLVQPVGSPLSLECTVEGTSNPNLYWYRQAAGRGLQLLFYSVGIGQISSEVPQNLSASRPQDRQFILSSKKLLLSDSGFYLCAWSPLAGVYTQYFGPGTRLTVL.

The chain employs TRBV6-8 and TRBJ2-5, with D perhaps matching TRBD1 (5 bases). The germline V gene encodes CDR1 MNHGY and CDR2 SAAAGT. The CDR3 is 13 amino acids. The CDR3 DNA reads TGTGCGGAAGCCGAGACAGAAAAAGAGACCCAGTACTTC. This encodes CAEAETEKETQYF.

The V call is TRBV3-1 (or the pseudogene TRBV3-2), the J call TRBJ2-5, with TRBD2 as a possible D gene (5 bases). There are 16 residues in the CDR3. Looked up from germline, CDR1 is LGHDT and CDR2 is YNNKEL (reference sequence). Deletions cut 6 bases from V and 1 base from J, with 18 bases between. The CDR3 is CASRPEEERTQETQYF. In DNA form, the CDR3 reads TGTGCCAGCAGACCCGAAGAGGAGCGGACCCAAGAGACCCAGTACTTC.

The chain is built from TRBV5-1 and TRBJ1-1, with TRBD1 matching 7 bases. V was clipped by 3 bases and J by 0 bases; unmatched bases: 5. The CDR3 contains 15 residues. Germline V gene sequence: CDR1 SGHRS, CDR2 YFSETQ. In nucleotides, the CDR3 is TGCGCCAGCAGCTCTTACAGGGGCATGAACACTGAAGCTTTCTTT. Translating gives CASSSYRGMNTEAFF.

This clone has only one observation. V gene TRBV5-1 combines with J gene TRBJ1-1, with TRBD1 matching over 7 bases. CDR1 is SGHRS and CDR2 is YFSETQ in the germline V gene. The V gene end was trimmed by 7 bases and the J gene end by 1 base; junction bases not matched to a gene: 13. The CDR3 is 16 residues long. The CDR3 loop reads CASAKTEGAPNTEAFF. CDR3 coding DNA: TGCGCCAGCGCGAAGACGGAGGGGGCTCCGAACACTGAAGCTTTCTTT.

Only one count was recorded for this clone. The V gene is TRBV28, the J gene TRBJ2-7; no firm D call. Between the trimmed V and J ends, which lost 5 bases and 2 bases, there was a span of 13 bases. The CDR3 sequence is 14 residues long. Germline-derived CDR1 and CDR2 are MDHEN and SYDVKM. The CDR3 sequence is CASSPPGLTYEQYF. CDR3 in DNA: TGTGCCAGCAGTCCGCCGGGTCTAACCTACGAGCAGTACTTC.

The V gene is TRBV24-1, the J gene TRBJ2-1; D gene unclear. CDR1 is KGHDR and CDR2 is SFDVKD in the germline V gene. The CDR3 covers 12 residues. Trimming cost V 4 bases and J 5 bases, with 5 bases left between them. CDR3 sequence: CATSEHNNEQFF. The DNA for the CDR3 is TGTGCCACCAGTGAACATAACAATGAGCAGTTCTTC.

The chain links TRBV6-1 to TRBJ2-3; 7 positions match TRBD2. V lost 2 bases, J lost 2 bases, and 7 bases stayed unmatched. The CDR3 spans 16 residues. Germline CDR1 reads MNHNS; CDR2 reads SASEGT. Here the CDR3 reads CASSEWWAGATDTQYF. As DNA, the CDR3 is TGTGCCAGCAGTGAATGGTGGGCGGGAGCCACAGATACGCAGTATTTT.

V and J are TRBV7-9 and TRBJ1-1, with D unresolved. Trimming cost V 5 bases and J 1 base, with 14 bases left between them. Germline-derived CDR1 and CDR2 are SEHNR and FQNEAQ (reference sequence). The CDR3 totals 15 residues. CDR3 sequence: CASSPRGARNTEAFF. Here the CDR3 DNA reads TGTGCCAGCAGCCCACGCGGCGCGAGGAACACTGAAGCTTTCTTT.

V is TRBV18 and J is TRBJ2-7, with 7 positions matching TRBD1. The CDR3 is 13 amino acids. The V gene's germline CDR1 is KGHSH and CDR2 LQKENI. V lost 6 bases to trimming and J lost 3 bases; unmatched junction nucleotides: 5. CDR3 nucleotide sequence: TGTGCCAGCTCGCCGACAGGGATCTACGAGCAGTACTTC. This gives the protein CASSPTGIYEQYF.

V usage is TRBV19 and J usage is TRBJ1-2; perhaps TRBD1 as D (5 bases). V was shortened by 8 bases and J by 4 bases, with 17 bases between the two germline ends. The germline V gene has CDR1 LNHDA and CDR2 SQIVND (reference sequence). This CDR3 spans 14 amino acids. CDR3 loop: CASRELTDIYGYTF. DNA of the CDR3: TGTGCCAGTCGAGAGCTGACAGACATCTATGGCTACACCTTC.

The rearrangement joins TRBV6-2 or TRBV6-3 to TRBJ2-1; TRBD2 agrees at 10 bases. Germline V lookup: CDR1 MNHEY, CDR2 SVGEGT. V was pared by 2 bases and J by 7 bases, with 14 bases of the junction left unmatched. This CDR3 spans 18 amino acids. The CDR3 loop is CASSYEDASGRIVNEQFF. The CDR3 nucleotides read TGTGCCAGCAGTTACGAGGACGCTAGCGGGAGAATCGTAAATGAGCAGTTCTTC.

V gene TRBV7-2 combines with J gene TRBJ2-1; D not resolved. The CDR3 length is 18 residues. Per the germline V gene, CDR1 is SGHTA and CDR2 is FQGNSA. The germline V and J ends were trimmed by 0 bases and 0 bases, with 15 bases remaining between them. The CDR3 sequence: CASSLATSGQPSYNEQFF. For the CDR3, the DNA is TGTGCCAGCAGCTTAGCGACGAGTGGGCAGCCCTCCTACAATGAGCAGTTCTTC.

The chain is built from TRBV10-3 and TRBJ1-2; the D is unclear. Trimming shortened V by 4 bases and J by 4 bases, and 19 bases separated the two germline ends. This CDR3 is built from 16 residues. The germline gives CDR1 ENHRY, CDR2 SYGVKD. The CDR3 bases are TGTGCCATCAGTGCCCCAAGTCGAGGTCTTCCCTATGGCTACACCTTC. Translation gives CAISAPSRGLPYGYTF.

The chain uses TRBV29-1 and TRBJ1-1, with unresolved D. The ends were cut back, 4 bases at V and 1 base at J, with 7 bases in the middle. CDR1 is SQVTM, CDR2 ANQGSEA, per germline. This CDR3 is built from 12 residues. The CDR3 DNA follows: TGCAGCGTTGTGACATCGAACACTGAAGCTTTCTTT. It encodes CSVVTSNTEAFF.

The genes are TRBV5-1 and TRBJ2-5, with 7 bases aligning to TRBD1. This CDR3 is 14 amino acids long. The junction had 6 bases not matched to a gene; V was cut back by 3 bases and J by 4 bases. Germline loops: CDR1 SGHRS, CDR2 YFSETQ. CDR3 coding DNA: TGCGCCAGCAGCTCGACAGGGTTCGGAGAGACCCAGTACTTC. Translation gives CASSSTGFGETQYF.

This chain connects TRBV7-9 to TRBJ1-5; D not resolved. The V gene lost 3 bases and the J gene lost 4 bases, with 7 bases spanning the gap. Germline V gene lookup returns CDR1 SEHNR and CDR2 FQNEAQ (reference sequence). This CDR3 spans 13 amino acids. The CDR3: CASSLSENQPQHF. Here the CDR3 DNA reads TGTGCCAGCAGCTTGTCGGAGAATCAGCCCCAGCATTTT. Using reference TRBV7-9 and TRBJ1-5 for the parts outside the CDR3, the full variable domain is DTGVSQNPRHKITKRGQNVTFRCDPISEHNRLYWYRQTLGQGPEFLTYFQNEAQLEKSRLLSDRFSAERPKGSFSTLEIQRTEQGDSAMYLCASSLSENQPQHFGDGTRLSIL.

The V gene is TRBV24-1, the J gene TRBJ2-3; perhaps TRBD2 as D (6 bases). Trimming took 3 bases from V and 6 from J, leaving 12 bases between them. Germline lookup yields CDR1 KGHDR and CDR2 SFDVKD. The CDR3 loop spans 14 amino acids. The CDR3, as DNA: TGTGCCACCAGTGATGGGGGGTCTAGCGATACGCAGTATTTT. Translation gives CATSDGGSSDTQYF.